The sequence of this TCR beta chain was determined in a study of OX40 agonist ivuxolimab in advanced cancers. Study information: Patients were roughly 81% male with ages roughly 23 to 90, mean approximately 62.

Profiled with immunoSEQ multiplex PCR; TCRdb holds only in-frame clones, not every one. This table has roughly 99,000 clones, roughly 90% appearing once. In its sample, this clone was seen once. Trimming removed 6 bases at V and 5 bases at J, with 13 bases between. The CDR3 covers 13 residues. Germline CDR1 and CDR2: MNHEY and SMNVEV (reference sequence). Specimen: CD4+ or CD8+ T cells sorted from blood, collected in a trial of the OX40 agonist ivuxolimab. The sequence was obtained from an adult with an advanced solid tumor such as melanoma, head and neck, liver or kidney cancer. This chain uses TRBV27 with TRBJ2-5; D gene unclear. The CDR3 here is CASSLRYGETQYF. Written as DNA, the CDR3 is TGTGCCAGCAGCCTACGGTATGGGGAGACCCAGTACTTC.